This T cell receptor beta chain was captured in a study of cytotoxic CD8 clonotypes in ibrutinib-treated CLL. Points from the study as a whole: There were few public clonotypes, and on treatment they contracted or stayed stable.

Regarding this clone: The antigen is unknown.

Repertoires were generated with immunoSEQ multiplex PCR, while TCRdb's copy carries only in-frame clones and drops some. The data contain over 70,000 clones, around 75% of them singletons. The clonotype originates from a human donor with chronic lymphocytic leukemia. The material sequenced was PBMCs, taken after 12 months of ibrutinib treatment.

CDR3 sequence (DNA): TGTGCCAGCAGTGAAGGGCGGGAGTGGTGGAGCTATGGCTACACCTTC. Translation gives CASSEGREWWSYGYTF. V gene TRBV6-1 combines with J gene TRBJ1-2; D is ambiguous. The CDR3 consists of 16 residues. Germline V gene data show CDR1 as MNHNS and CDR2 as SASEGT. V shed 1 base and J shed 4 bases, with 16 bases lying between them.